The present entry profiles one T cell receptor beta chain with its context. Its antigen is not identified. This specimen comes from a study of T cells in Graves' hyperthyroidism and ophthalmopathy. Diagnosis of hyperthyroidism was new in patients aged 18 to 65, and its duration was under 2 months. Clinical symptoms, serum thyroxine, TRAb, thyroid ultrasound and orbital computed tomography established diagnosis. The study, taken as a whole, reports: Most thyroid clonotypes expanded above 0.001 appeared in blood too. From stable hyperthyroidism, ophthalmopathy was separated by a 13 V-J model.

TCR beta CDR3 regions were amplified from RNA transcripts. First-round RT-PCR of the TCR CDR3 relied on the HTBI primer set. A single record per CDR3 protein comes from TCRdb applying MiXCR to the multiplex PCR reads. This sample has 800,000 or so distinct CDR3 sequences; roughly 40% occur once, and the top ten carry 7.5% to 9.5%. The V segment lost 8 bases and the J segment 8 bases; nucleotides outside the gene matches: 10. Germline CDR1 and CDR2: SNHLY and FYNNEI. The CDR3 is 13 amino acids. Sequenced material: blood. The TCR sequence derives from a man younger than 35 with Graves' hyperthyroidism. The chain uses TRBV2 and TRBJ2-3; 7 bases line up with TRBD1. CDR3 sequence (DNA): TGTGCCAGCGCATACAGGGACAGAGGTACGCAGTATTTT. Amino acids: CASAYRDRGTQYF.